Below, 3 T cell receptor beta chains from the same sample are listed, as sequenced in a study of cytomegalovirus exposure and HLA in healthy donors. This PCR relied on a set of 60 Vbeta primers and 13 Jbeta primers. TCRdb's copy holds only in-frame clones and misses some; the assay was immunoSEQ multiplex PCR. The sample shows over 150,000 clones, approximately 85% of them seen only once. The sequenced sample consisted of PBMCs. These receptors were obtained from a girl aged 2-10 years in good health and CMV-seropositive.

This chain joins TRBV6-5 and TRBJ2-1; 8 bases line up with TRBD2. The CDR3 is 15 residues long. J was trimmed by 6 bases and V by 0 bases; bases with no gene match: 4. CDR1 and CDR2 from the germline V gene are MNHEY and SVGAGI. The DNA of the CDR3 is TGTGCCAGCAGTTACTCCACTAGCGGTCGCAATGAGCAGTTCTTC. It translates to CASSYSTSGRNEQFF.

The gene calls are TRBV28 and TRBJ2-4; TRBD1 matches at 7 bases. The CDR3 covers 16 residues. The germline gives CDR1 MDHEN, CDR2 SYDVKM. The V and J ends lost 0 bases and 5 bases, in that order; junction bases with no gene match: 7. The CDR3 DNA is TGTGCCAGCAGTTTATGGGGACAGACCCATGAAAACATTCAGTACTTC. Encoded protein: CASSLWGQTHENIQYF.

The CDR3 here is CASSLVPGTYEQYF. The CDR3, as DNA: TGCGCCAGCAGCTTGGTTCCAGGAACCTACGAGCAGTACTTC. The chain employs TRBV5-1 and TRBJ2-7; D gene unclear. The CDR3 runs 14 residues. V was clipped by 0 bases and J by 2 bases, with 9 bases between them. Germline V gene sequence: CDR1 SGHRS, CDR2 YFSETQ.